This TCR beta chain originates from a study of breast tumors, draining lymph nodes, adjacent tissues. Regarding the study as a whole: Tumor repertoires ranked between lymph nodes and nontumor tissue in diversity, with V and J gene preferences. Findings are consistent with lymph node origin and intratumoral expansion of most tumor T cells. Luminal-like breast cancer showed significantly greater tumor-nontumor repertoire similarity than basal-like breast cancer did.

TCRdb analysed the multiplex PCR reads with MiXCR anew, one entry per CDR3 protein. The table lists approximately 150,000 distinct CDR3 sequences, approximately 32% of them singletons. Ten or more counts support this clonotype. The antigen remains undetermined. Axillary draining lymph nodes of breast cancer patients supplied the node samples. Germline assignment: CDR1 LGHNA and CDR2 YNFKEQ. The CDR3 runs to 16 residues. V lost 4 bases and J lost 5; bases outside the gene matches: 6. The J gene is TRBJ1-4, the V gene TRBV4-2, with 11 bases fitting TRBD1. Sequencing input: axillary lymph node tissue. The TCR comes from a female donor with breast cancer. Some clones in this sample may be carry-over from other donors' samples. The CDR3: CASSRGQGAGNEKLFF. CDR3 DNA sequence: TGTGCCAGCAGCCGAGGACAGGGGGCGGGGAATGAAAAACTGTTTTTT.